This entry is about one T cell receptor beta chain. Antigen: not known. This sample was included in a study of blood T cells in healthy people across ages. Findings of the study overall: With age, beta diversity per million T cells declined roughly linearly, significantly by 30 to 40. Naive T cell percentage and TCR beta diversity correlated strongly.

The use of a sample-barcoded 5' primer and a J-beta primer mix characterized a second PCR of roughly 6 to 11 cycles. There were at least 3 million CDR3-containing paired-end reads obtained from each sample. TCRdb reanalysed the 5' RACE reads using MiXCR and keeps one entry per CDR3 protein. The data contain just over 1 million distinct CDR3 sequences, less than 50% of them singletons. The CDR3 is made up of 13 amino acids. The V and J ends lost 3 bases and 4 bases respectively, with 8 bases between them. The V gene's germline CDR1 is SEHNR and CDR2 FQNEAQ (reference sequence). What was sequenced was blood. V and J are TRBV7-9 and TRBJ2-3; unclear D gene. The source of this sequence is a woman aged 55-69 years in good health. The CDR3 bases are TGTGCCAGCAGCTTCCTTAGGTCAGATACGCAGTATTTT. Translating gives CASSFLRSDTQYF.